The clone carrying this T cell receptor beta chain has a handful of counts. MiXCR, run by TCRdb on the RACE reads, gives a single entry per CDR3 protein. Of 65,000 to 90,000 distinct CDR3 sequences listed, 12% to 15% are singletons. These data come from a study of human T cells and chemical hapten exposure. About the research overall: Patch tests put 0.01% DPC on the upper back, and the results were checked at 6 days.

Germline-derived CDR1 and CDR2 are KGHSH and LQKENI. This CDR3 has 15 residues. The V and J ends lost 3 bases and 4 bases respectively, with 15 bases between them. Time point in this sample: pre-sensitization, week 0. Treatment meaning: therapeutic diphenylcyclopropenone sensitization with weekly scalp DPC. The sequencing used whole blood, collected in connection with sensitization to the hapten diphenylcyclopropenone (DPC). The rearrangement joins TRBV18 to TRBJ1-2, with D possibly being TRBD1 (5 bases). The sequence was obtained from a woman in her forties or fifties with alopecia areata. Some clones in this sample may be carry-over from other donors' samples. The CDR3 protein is CASSPRDHEGYGYTF. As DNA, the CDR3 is TGTGCCAGCTCACCTCGGGACCATGAGGGCTATGGCTACACCTTC.